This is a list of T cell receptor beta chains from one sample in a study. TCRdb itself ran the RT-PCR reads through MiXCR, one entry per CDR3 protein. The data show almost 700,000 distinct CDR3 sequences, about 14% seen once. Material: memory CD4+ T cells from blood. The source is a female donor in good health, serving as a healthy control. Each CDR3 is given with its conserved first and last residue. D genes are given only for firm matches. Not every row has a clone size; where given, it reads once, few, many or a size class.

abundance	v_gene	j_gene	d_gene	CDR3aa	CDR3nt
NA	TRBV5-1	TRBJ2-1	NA	CASSSLGGMWGEQFF	TGCGCCAGCAGCTCCCTAGGAGGGATGTGGGGTGAGCAGTTCTTC
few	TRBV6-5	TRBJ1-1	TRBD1	CASSRIQGGNTEAFF	TGTGCCAGCAGTCGGATACAGGGGGGCAACACTGAAGCTTTCTTT
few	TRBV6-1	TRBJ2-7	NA	CASSAQIPSEQYF	TGTGCCAGCAGTGCTCAGATCCCGAGCGAGCAGTACTTC
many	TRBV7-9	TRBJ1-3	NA	CASSYRDTIYF	TGTGCCAGCAGCTATAGGGACACCATATATTTT
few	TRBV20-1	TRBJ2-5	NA	CSAPRGRGQETQYF	TGCAGTGCCCCAAGGGGTAGGGGGCAAGAGACCCAGTACTTC
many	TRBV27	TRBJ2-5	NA	CASSFGKSGRETQYF	TGTGCCAGCAGTTTCGGGAAGTCCGGACGCGAGACCCAGTACTTC
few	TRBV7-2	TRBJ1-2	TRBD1	CASSPRTGGRYGYTF	TGTGCCAGCAGCCCCCGGACAGGGGGCAGGTATGGCTACACCTTC
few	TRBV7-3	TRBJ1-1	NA	CASSATAGANTEAFF	TGTGCCAGCAGCGCCACGGCGGGGGCGAACACTGAAGCTTTCTTT
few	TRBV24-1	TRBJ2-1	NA	CATSDPGSHNEQFF	TGTGCCACCAGTGATCCCGGGAGCCACAATGAGCAGTTCTTC
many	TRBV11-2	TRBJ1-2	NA	CASSLGGGSDGYTF	TGTGCCAGCAGCTTAGGGGGGGGGTCCGATGGCTACACCTTC
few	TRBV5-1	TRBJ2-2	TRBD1	CASSWDGTANTGELFF	TGCGCCAGCAGCTGGGATGGGACAGCGAACACCGGGGAGCTGTTTTTT
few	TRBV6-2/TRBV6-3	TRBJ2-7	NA	CASSLFREANEQYF	TGTGCCAGCAGTCTTTTCAGGGAAGCAAACGAGCAGTACTTC
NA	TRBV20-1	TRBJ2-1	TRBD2	CSARDATSGLYNEQFF	TGCAGTGCTAGAGATGCGACTAGCGGCCTCTACAATGAGCAGTTCTTC
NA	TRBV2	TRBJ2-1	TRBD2	CASILLAGNNEQFF	TGTGCCAGCATTCTACTAGCGGGGAACAATGAGCAGTTCTTC
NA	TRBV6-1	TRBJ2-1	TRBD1	CASSAKKGAVGNEQCF	TGTGCCAGCAGTGCTAAAAAGGGGGCGGTTGGCAATGAGCAGTGCTTC
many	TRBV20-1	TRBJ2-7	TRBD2	CSARATSGSYEQYF	TGCAGTGCTAGGGCGACTAGCGGGAGTTACGAGCAGTACTTC
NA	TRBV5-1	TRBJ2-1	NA	CASSLPRRDNEQFF	TGCGCCAGCAGCTTGCCACGGCGGGATAATGAGCAGTTCTTC
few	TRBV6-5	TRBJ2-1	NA	CASSYSGIYNEQFF	TGTGCCAGCAGTTACTCAGGGATCTACAATGAGCAGTTCTTC
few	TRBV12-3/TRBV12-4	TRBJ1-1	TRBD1	CASRGDNRGPDTEAFF	TGTGCCAGCCGGGGTGATAACAGGGGGCCAGACACTGAAGCTTTCTTT
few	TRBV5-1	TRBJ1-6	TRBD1	CASSVTGGNSPLHF	TGCGCCAGCAGCGTAACAGGGGGGAATTCACCCCTCCACTTT
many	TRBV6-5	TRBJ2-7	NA	CASSYSLVKPLEQYF	TGTGCCAGCAGTTACTCTCTCGTTAAGCCCTTGGAGCAGTACTTC
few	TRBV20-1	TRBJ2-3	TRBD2	CSARGTSGESSTDTQYF	TGCAGTGCTAGAGGGACTAGCGGGGAGTCTAGCACAGATACGCAGTATTTT
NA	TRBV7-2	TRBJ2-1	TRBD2	CASSPTLAGGNNEQFF	TGTGCCAGCAGCCCCACTTTGGCGGGGGGTAACAATGAGCAGTTCTTC
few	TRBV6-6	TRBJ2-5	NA	CASSSGAGGYF	TGTGCCAGCAGCTCTGGAGCAGGAGGGTACTTC
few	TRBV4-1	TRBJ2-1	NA	CASSQVPRVNEQFF	TGCGCCAGCAGCCAAGTCCCCAGGGTAAATGAGCAGTTCTTC
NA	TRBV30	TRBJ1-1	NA	CAWTQQMNTEAFF	TGTGCCTGGACCCAACAGATGAACACTGAAGCTTTCTTT
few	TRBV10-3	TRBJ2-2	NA	CAISDAGHANWRLFF	TGTGCCATCAGTGACGCGGGACATGCTAATTGGAGGCTGTTTTTT
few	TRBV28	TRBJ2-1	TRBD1	CASSLSLMTGNEQFF	TGTGCCAGCAGTTTATCCCTCATGACAGGGAATGAGCAGTTCTTC
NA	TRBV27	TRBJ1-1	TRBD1	CASSAQVGQGPSAFF	TGTGCCAGCAGTGCCCAGGTGGGACAGGGCCCGAGTGCTTTCTTT
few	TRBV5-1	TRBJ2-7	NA	CASSLGGDRYEQYF	TGCGCCAGCAGCTTGGGGGGGGATCGCTACGAGCAGTACTTC
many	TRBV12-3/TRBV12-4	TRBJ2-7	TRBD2	CASSPEEWEGRYEQYF	TGTGCCAGCAGCCCCGAAGAGTGGGAGGGCCGCTACGAGCAGTACTTC